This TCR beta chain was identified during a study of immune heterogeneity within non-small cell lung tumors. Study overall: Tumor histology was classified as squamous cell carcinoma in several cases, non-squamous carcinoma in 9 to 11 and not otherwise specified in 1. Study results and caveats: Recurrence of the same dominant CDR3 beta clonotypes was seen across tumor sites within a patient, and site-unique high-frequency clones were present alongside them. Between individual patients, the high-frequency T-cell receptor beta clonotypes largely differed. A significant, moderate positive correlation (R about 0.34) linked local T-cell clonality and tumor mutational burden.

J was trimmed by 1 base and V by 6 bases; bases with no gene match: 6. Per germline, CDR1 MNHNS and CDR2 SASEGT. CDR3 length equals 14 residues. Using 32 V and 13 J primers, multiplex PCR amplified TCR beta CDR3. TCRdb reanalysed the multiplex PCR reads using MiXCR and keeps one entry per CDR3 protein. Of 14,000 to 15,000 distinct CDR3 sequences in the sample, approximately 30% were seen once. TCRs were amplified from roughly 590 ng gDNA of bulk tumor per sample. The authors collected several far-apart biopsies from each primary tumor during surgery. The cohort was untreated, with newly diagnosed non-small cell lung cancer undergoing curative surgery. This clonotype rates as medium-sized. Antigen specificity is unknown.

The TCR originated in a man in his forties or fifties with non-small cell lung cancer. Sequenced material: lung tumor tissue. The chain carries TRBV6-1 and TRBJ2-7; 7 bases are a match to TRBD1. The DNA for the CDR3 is TGTGCCAGCAGCGAGGGACAGATATCCTACGAGCAGTACTTC. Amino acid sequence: CASSEGQISYEQYF.